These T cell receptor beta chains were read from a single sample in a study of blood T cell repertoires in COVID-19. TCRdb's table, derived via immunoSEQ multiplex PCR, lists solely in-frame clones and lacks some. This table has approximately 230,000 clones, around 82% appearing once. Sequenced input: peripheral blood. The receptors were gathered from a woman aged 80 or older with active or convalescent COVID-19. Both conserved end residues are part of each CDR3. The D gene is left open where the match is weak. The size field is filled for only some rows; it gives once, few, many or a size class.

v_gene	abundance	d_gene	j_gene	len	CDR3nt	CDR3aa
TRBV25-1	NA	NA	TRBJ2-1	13	TGTGCCAGCGTGGGGCAGGGATTTGGTGAGCAGTTCTTC	CASVGQGFGEQFF
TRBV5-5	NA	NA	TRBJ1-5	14	TGTGCCAGCAGCTTGTGGCAGGACAATCAGCCCCAGCATTTT	CASSLWQDNQPQHF
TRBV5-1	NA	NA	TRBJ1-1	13	TGCGCCAGCAGCTTTACTGAGAACACTGAAGCTTTCTTT	CASSFTENTEAFF
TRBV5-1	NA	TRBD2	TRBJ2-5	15	TGCGCCAGCAGCTTAACTAGCGGGAACCAAGAGACCCAGTACTTC	CASSLTSGNQETQYF
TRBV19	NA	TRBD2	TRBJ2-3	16	TGTGCCAGTAGTAGGAGCAGCGGGAGCGTGACAGATACGCAGTATTTT	CASSRSSGSVTDTQYF
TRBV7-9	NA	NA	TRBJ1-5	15	TGTGCCAGCAGCTTAGGGCAGGATAGCAATCAGCCCCAGCATTTT	CASSLGQDSNQPQHF
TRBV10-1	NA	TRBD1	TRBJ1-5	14	TGCGCCAGCACTAGGGACAGGGGCAATCAGCCCCAGCATTTT	CASTRDRGNQPQHF
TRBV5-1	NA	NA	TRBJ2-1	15	TGCGCCAGCAGCTTGTCTGCAGGGTCTGGGAATGAGCAGTTCTTC	CASSLSAGSGNEQFF
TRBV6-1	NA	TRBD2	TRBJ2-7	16	TGTGCCAGCAGTGAAACACCGGGACTAGCGGCTTTGGAGCAGTACTTC	CASSETPGLAALEQYF
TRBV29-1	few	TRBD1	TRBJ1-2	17	TGCAGCGTTGTTGGTGGGACAGGGATAACTTCTTACTATGGCTACACCTTC	CSVVGGTGITSYYGYTF
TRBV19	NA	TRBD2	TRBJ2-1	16	TGTGCCAGTAGTAGATTCCTAGCGGGAACAGGAGCTGAGCAGTTCTTC	CASSRFLAGTGAEQFF
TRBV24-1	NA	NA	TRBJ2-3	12	TGTGCCACCAGTGATTACATTGATACGCAGTATTTT	CATSDYIDTQYF
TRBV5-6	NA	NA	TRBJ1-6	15	TGTGCCAGCAGCAGACCAGGCAGGGGACATTCACCCCTCCACTTT	CASSRPGRGHSPLHF
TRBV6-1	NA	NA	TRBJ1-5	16	TGTGCCAGCAGTGAATTACCAGGGGCCACCAATCAGCCCCAGCATTTT	CASSELPGATNQPQHF
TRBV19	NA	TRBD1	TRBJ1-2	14	TGTGCCAGTACCCCGGGACAGGGGAACTATGGCTACACCTTC	CASTPGQGNYGYTF
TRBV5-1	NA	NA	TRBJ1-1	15	TGCGCCAGCAGCTTGCTCCAAAGCGTGAACACTGAAGCTTTCTTT	CASSLLQSVNTEAFF
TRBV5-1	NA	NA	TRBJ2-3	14	TGCGCCAGCAGCTTGTCTTCAGGGGCAGATACGCAGTATTTT	CASSLSSGADTQYF
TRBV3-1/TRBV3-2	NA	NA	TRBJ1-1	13	TGTGCCAGCAGCCAAATATGGAACACTGAAGCTTTCTTT	CASSQIWNTEAFF